This T cell receptor (beta chain) was sequenced during a study of radiation and T cells in renal cell carcinoma. Study in general: Nephrectomy followed 15 Gy stereotactic body radiation by 4 weeks.

TCRdb keeps only in-frame clones here, not all; method: immunoSEQ multiplex PCR. Of 95,000 to 150,000 clones in the sample, around 85% were seen once. Comment on this clone: Antigen specificity is unknown.

The CDR3 is 15 amino acids. Germline CDR1 is MDHEN and CDR2 is SYDVKM. V was shortened by 2 bases and J by 0 bases, with 10 bases between the two germline ends. The time point was: blood 2 weeks post-SBRT. Treatment indicated: 15 Gy SBRT to primary tumor, nephrectomy 4 weeks later. This renal cell carcinoma was of the clear cell type. Whole-study findings and limits: In blood, top tumor clones expanded by 2 weeks, shrinking by 4.

V is TRBV28 and J is TRBJ1-1; D uncertain. This TCR came from a man between 50 and 59 years old with renal cell carcinoma. The material was blood, obtained from a patient whose treatment included radiotherapy and nephrectomy. CDR3 region: CASSLDGGLNTEAFF. CDR3 nucleotides: TGTGCCAGCAGTTTAGACGGAGGGCTGAACACTGAAGCTTTCTTT.